Sequencing of this T cell receptor beta chain was carried out in a study of T cells in localized non-small cell lung cancer (dated by TCRdb to about 2020). Turning to the overall study: The study examined T cell repertoires in 200 to 300 patients with early-stage NSCLC and compared tumors with uninvolved tumor-adjacent lungs. The cohort consisted of under 300 treatment-naive NSCLC patients whose localized lung tumors had been resected. Of the NSCLC patients, roughly 130 were male and approximately 110 were female, and the mean age was around 66 years. Study-wide findings and limitations: Longer overall survival was associated with higher T cell density in blood, whereas shorter survival was associated with higher clonality in adjacent lung. Multi-region tumor sequencing was not performed, so intratumor heterogeneity could not be excluded. Uninvolved tumor-adjacent lung showed the highest T cell clonality, higher than tumor, which suggests more focused antigenic responses in the uninvolved tumor-adjacent lung. A median of approximately 55 of the top 100 tumor clones were detected in paired uninvolved adjacent lung, and 28 of these tumor clones were also found among the top 100 clones of the paired uninvolved adjacent lung. Since the design was exploratory, TCR variables were selected using unadjusted p-values with no false-discovery rate correction.

At diagnosis, peripheral blood, uninvolved tumor-adjacent lung and tumor were collected and stored as a combination of fresh-frozen and FFPE material. Only a few counts were recorded for this clone. No cognate antigen has been identified for it. Base qualities are not provided; no much larger clone lies one nucleotide away. Cut back by 6 bases and 5 bases, the V and J ends lie 18 bases apart. CDR1 and CDR2 are drawn from the germline V gene: MNHGY, SAAAGT. Including the terminal cysteine and phenylalanine, the CDR3 comprises 15 residues. The only DNA kept is the CDR3, 45 bases in frame from the first base. TCR beta CDR3 regions were sequenced from DNA using the immunoSEQ Assay. On the authors' methods: To compute T cell density, TCR beta template counts were normalized to usable DNA, which was estimated by amplifying housekeeping genes. The preseqR package was used to estimate richness by extrapolating to 400,000 templates for PBMC samples and to 120,000 templates for tissue samples. Clonality was taken to be one minus Pielou's evenness. Tissue-enriched TCRs were identified through differential abundance testing performed on productive amino-acid clonotypes, with a minimum total count of 5 and an alpha of 0.1. The Jaccard Index and the Morisita Overlap Index were used to quantify repertoire overlap between compartments. TCR beta CDR3s were clustered by GLIPH together with public tetramer-defined viral CDR3s, and at least three viral sequences plus V-gene enrichment were required for viral motifs. TCRdb holds this immuneACCESS table with in-frame rearrangements only. Some clones are missing; in checked studies, unresolved V genes explain under half, and the rest has no known cause. V, J and clone size are those of that table, while D and trimming were read from the DNA. The sample table contains around 350 clones; only one count was recorded for 26% of them. Clones ranked in the top ten supply about 20% of the sample.

Here the chain combines TRBV6-8 and TRBJ2-3; there is no confident call for the D gene. The clonotype originates from a man aged 35-69 years with stage III squamous cell lung carcinoma. The sample was lung tumor tissue, taken before any cancer treatment. The sequence in DNA is TGTGCCAGCAGGCCCCTTCTAGAAGGTGGAGATACGCAGTATTTT. Its protein is CASRPLLEGGDTQYF.